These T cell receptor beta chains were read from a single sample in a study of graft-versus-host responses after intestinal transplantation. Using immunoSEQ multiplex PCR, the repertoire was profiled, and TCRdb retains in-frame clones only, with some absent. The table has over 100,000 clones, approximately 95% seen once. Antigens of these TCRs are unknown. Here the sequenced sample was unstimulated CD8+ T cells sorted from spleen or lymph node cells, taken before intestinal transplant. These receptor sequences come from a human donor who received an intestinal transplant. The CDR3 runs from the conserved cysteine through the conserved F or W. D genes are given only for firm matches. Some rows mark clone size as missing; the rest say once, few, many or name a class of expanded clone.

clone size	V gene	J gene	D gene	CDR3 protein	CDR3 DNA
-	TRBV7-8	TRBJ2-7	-	CASFDTRSYEQYF	TGTGCCAGCTTCGACACCAGATCCTACGAGCAGTACTTC
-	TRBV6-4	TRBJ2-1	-	CASSDSITTNNEQFF	TGTGCCAGCAGTGACTCGATAACTACCAACAATGAGCAGTTCTTC
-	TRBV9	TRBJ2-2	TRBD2	CASSSGEGDRGAGALFF	TGTGCCAGCAGCTCGGGAGAAGGGGACCGGGGAGCGGGGGCGCTGTTTTTT
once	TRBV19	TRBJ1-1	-	CASSIGDSYTEAFF	TGTGCCAGTAGTATAGGTGACAGCTACACTGAAGCTTTCTTT
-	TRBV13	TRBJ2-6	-	CASSPGQSGANVLTF	TGTGCCAGCAGCCCTGGACAGTCTGGGGCCAACGTCCTGACTTTC
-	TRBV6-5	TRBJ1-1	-	CASSYSIGAGTEAFF	TGTGCCAGCAGTTACTCGATTGGGGCAGGGACTGAAGCTTTCTTT
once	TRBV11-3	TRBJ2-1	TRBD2	CASSLAGPGGGAYNEQFF	TGTGCCAGCAGCTTAGCAGGCCCTGGCGGGGGGGCCTACAATGAGCAGTTCTTC
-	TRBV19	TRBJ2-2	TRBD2	CATIETSGGNTGELFF	TGTGCCACCATAGAGACTAGCGGGGGTAACACCGGGGAGCTGTTTTTT
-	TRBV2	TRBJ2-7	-	CASSEAQRSYEQYF	TGTGCCAGCAGTGAAGCGCAGCGCTCCTACGAGCAGTACTTC
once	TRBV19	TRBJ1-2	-	CASSIGQGSYGYTF	TGTGCCAGTAGTATAGGTCAGGGGTCCTATGGCTACACCTTC
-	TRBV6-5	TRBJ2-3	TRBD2	CASSYRLAEDTDTQYF	TGTGCCAGCAGTTACAGGCTAGCGGAAGACACAGATACGCAGTATTTT
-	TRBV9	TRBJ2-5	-	CASSGQQETQYF	TGTGCCAGCTCCGGGCAGCAAGAGACCCAGTACTTC
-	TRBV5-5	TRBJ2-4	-	CASSLEPPLAKNIQYF	TGTGCCAGCAGCTTGGAACCGCCCCTAGCCAAAAACATTCAGTACTTC
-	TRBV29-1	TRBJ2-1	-	CSVQLANSYNEQFF	TGCAGCGTTCAACTAGCTAACTCCTACAATGAGCAGTTCTTC
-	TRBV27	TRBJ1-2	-	CASSLAGLYGYTF	TGTGCCAGCAGTTTAGCGGGACTTTATGGCTACACCTTC
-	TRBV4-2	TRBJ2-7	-	CASSHPAREYEQYF	TGTGCCAGCAGCCACCCCGCCAGGGAGTACGAGCAGTACTTC
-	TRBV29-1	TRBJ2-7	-	CSVEDGPSYEQYF	TGCAGCGTTGAAGATGGGCCTAGCTACGAGCAGTACTTC
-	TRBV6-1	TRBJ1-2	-	CASRVGGGYTF	TGTGCCAGCAGAGTTGGGGGTGGCTACACCTTC
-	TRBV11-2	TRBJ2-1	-	CASSSGSSTYNEQFF	TGTGCCAGCAGCTCCGGGTCCTCCACCTACAATGAGCAGTTCTTC
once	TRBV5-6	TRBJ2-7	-	CASTAPRNAYEQYF	TGTGCCAGCACCGCGCCGCGGAATGCCTACGAGCAGTACTTC
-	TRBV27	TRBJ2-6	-	CASSPSLPVPSSGANVLTF	TGTGCCAGCAGTCCCTCCCTTCCCGTGCCTTCCTCTGGGGCCAACGTCCTGACTTTC
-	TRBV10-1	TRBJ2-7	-	CASSESDGPSYEQYF	TGCGCCAGCAGTGAGTCAGACGGACCCTCCTACGAGCAGTACTTC
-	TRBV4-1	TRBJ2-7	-	CASSLPGTTGSLEQYF	TGCGCCAGCAGCCTCCCCGGGACCACAGGGTCCCTTGAGCAGTACTTC
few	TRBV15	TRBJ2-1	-	CATSGDNEQFF	TGTGCCACCAGCGGAGACAATGAGCAGTTCTTC